This T cell receptor beta chain was sequenced for a study of T cells in Graves' hyperthyroidism and ophthalmopathy. About the research overall: Pretreatment peripheral blood was obtained at initial diagnosis.

V was trimmed by 0 bases and J by 7 bases, leaving 13 bases between them. The CDR3 contains 15 residues. Germline V gene lookup returns CDR1 MNHEY and CDR2 SVGAGI. Study-wide results and limits: Most clonotypes expanded in the thyroid (above 0.001) were also present in blood.

Template material for amplifying TCR beta CDR3 regions consisted of RNA transcripts. HTBI primers were used for first-round RT-PCR of the TCR CDR3. TCRdb itself ran the multiplex PCR reads through MiXCR, one entry per CDR3 protein. This sample has approximately 380,000 distinct CDR3 sequences, with approximately 19% found just once. Concerning this clonotype: Its antigen remains unknown.

The sequenced material came from blood. The chain has TRBV6-5 and TRBJ1-5; D perhaps matches TRBD1 (6 bases). The sequence was collected from a woman between 18 and 29 years old with Graves' hyperthyroidism. In DNA form, the CDR3 reads TGTGCCAGCAGTTACTCGATGGGGGCAGGACAGCCCCAGCATTTT. Translating it yields CASSYSMGAGQPQHF.